The 10 T cell receptor beta chains given below trace back to one sample, sequenced in a study of T cells in narcolepsy. Only in-frame clones appear in the TCRdb table, and some are missing; sequencing was by immunoSEQ multiplex PCR. Of about 24,000 clones in the sample, just over 60% were seen once. Input material: memory (CD45RA-) CD4+ T cells from blood. The source is a human donor in good health.

This clone occurred once. The J gene is TRBJ2-7, the V gene TRBV6-5; no definite D call. The ends were cut back, 5 bases at V and 4 bases at J, with 9 bases in the middle. Germline-derived CDR1 and CDR2 are MNHEY and SVGAGI. The CDR3 loop spans 12 amino acids. CDR3 amino acids: CASSNTPYEQYF. CDR3 DNA: TGTGCCAGCAGTAACACCCCTTACGAGCAGTACTTC.

This chain connects TRBV7-2 to TRBJ1-4, with 9 bases lining up with TRBD1. Germline V CDR1 and CDR2: SGHTA, FQGNSA. This CDR3 has 13 residues. With V trimmed by 4 bases and J by 16 bases, 10 bases remained unmatched. CDR3 DNA sequence: TGTGCCAGCAGCTGGCCAGATGTGGACAGGGGGTTTTTT. Its translation: CASSWPDVDRGFF. The whole variable domain, filled in from reference TRBV7-2 and TRBJ1-4, reads GAGVSQSPSNKVTEKGKDVELRCDPISGHTALYWYRQSLGQGLEFLIYFQGNSAPDKSGLPSDRFSAERTGGSVSTLTIQRTQQEDSAVYLCASSWPDVDRGFFGSGTQLSVL.

This clone was detected a few times. This chain uses TRBV5-4 with TRBJ2-1, with D tentatively TRBD2 (6 bases). This CDR3 is built from 16 residues. With 4 bases removed from V and 6 bases from J, the gap between germline ends came to 20 bases. CDR1 and CDR2 (germline): SGHNT, YYREEE (reference sequence). CDR3 sequence (DNA): TGTGCCAGCAGCGGTACACTAGCCCTCTCGCGCAATGAGCAGTTCTTC. Residues: CASSGTLALSRNEQFF.

The CDR3 loop reads CASSPQRAPRSSYNSPLHF. The CDR3 DNA follows: TGTGCCAGCTCACCACAGCGGGCGCCCAGGAGCTCCTATAATTCACCCCTCCACTTT. The chain is built from TRBV18 and TRBJ1-6; the D is unclear. Germline CDR1 KGHSH, CDR2 LQKENI. The CDR3 loop spans 19 amino acids. V was trimmed by 1 base and J by 0 bases, leaving 16 bases between them.

The chain employs TRBV6-1 and TRBJ2-3, with D maybe TRBD2 (5 bases). V lost 5 bases and J 0 bases, leaving 9 bases between the germline ends. CDR3 length equals 14 residues. The V gene's germline CDR1 is MNHNS and CDR2 SASEGT. The CDR3 spells CASSTWTSTDTQYF. The CDR3 bases are TGTGCCAGCAGTACCTGGACTAGCACAGATACGCAGTATTTT.

The chain combines TRBV6-1 with TRBJ1-1; D may be TRBD1 (6 bases). Germline CDR1 and CDR2: MNHNS and SASEGT. Deletions cut 6 bases from V and 5 bases from J, with 16 bases between. This CDR3 region has 14 residues. CDR3 loop: CASSAQARGTEAFF. The CDR3 nucleotides read TGTGCCAGCAGCGCGCAGGCGAGGGGGACTGAAGCTTTCTTT.

The chain joins TRBV18 to TRBJ2-5; D gene unclear. The V end was cut by 4 bases, the J end by 2 bases, with 8 bases between. The V gene's germline CDR1 is KGHSH and CDR2 LQKENI. The CDR3 consists of 13 residues. For the CDR3, the DNA is TGTGCCAGCTCACGGCTTTTTCAAGAGACCCAGTACTTC. Protein sequence: CASSRLFQETQYF.

The DNA of the CDR3 is TGTGCCAGCAGCTTAGCCGGGTCTCAATATATTCAAGAGACCCAGTACTTC. Its protein product is CASSLAGSQYIQETQYF. V gene TRBV7-9 combines with J gene TRBJ2-5; D not resolved. The CDR3 is made up of 17 amino acids. CDR1 is SEHNR, CDR2 FQNEAQ, per germline (reference sequence). V was trimmed by 0 bases and J by 2 bases, leaving 16 bases between them.

This clone has just one count. In nucleotides, the CDR3 is TGCAGCGTCGGGGGTCAACCGGGGTCCGAGCAGTACTTC. This encodes CSVGGQPGSEQYF. The V gene is TRBV29-1, the J gene TRBJ2-7; TRBD2 might be the D (6 bases). The CDR3 spans 13 residues. Trimming cost V 6 bases and J 6 bases, with 18 bases left between them. CDR1 is SQVTM and CDR2 is ANQGSEA in the germline V gene.

The chain carries TRBV29-1 and TRBJ2-1, with TRBD2 matching 10 bases. The CDR3 runs to 17 residues. The J segment lost 8 bases and the V segment lost 4 bases, leaving 17 bases of the junction unmatched. Germline lookup yields CDR1 SQVTM and CDR2 ANQGSEA. The DNA for the CDR3 is TGCAGCGTTGGTGGCGGGCTGGCTAGCGGGGGCAGGGATGAGCAGTTCTTC. Translating it yields CSVGGGLASGGRDEQFF.